These T cell receptor beta chains were read from a single sample in a study of control samples from healthy donors and cancer patients. Using immunoSEQ multiplex PCR, the repertoire was profiled, and TCRdb retains in-frame clones only, with some absent. The top ten clones hold about 1.5% of a sample with 75,000 to 95,000 clones, 85% to 95% of them seen once. The sequencing sample was made of blood. The receptors here all came from a woman in her thirties in good health. Both conserved end residues are trimmed from each CDR3. Each record gives: V gene, J gene, D gene, CDR3 protein. D genes are given only for firm matches.

TRBV24-1,TRBJ2-3,-,ATSGRGSSTDTQY
TRBV5-6,TRBJ2-7,-,ASSSPWQGSGPNYEQY
TRBV4-1,TRBJ1-4,-,ASSQDVQGREKLF
TRBV5-1,TRBJ1-5,-,ASSSGEGNQPQH
TRBV19,TRBJ2-6,-,ASSIGGFGANVLT
TRBV11-2,TRBJ1-1,-,ASSLGTRNTEAF
TRBV7-9,TRBJ2-5,-,ASSLNLETQY
TRBV12-3/TRBV12-4,TRBJ2-3,-,ASSFFTDTQY
TRBV11-3,TRBJ1-1,TRBD1,ASKDRATEAF
TRBV7-8,TRBJ2-2,-,ASGRPTNTGELF
TRBV7-8,TRBJ1-1,-,ASSFFRTRRSTEAF
TRBV20-1,TRBJ1-5,-,SARVGQPQH
TRBV6-5,TRBJ2-1,TRBD2,ASSYSRGGYEQF
TRBV3-1/TRBV3-2,TRBJ2-5,-,ASSQHTGQQETQY
TRBV5-1,TRBJ2-7,-,ASSPGSGFYEQY
TRBV2,TRBJ2-3,TRBD2,ASSELLAGVTDTQY
TRBV2,TRBJ2-7,-,ASRAGEQY
TRBV7-8,TRBJ1-1,TRBD1,ASSPRRTGSNTEAF
TRBV15,TRBJ2-5,-,ATSMGQGRNQETQY
TRBV2,TRBJ1-1,-,ASSDRKNTEAF
TRBV27,TRBJ2-5,-,ASRPTTGWETQY
TRBV6-1,TRBJ2-7,-,ASSEVGDEQY
TRBV25-1,TRBJ1-2,TRBD1,AGQGGSGGYT
TRBV6-1,TRBJ1-1,-,ASSSHLGASTEAF
TRBV4-2,TRBJ1-3,-,ASSHDRSSGNTIY